Shown below are 27 T cell receptor beta chains from a single sample sequenced in a study of HIV-infected patients and healthy controls. From the 5' RACE reads, TCRdb called clonotypes with MiXCR, one entry per CDR3 protein. The table includes some 67,000 distinct CDR3 sequences, about 16% detected once. The sample consisted of CD4+ T cells from blood. The receptors were gathered from a human donor in good health.

This clonotype was observed a handful of times. The chain combines TRBV5-1 with TRBJ1-5, with 9 bases that match TRBD1. The CDR3 is 16 residues long. Germline CDR1 SGHRS, CDR2 YFSETQ. Germline trimming cut 0 bases from V and 0 bases from J; bases unmatched to any gene: 1. The CDR3 reads CASSLGTGASNQPQHF. The CDR3 nucleotides read TGCGCCAGCAGCTTGGGGACAGGGGCTAGCAATCAGCCCCAGCATTTT.

In its sample, this clonotype was seen many times. V usage is TRBV7-2 and J usage is TRBJ2-5, with TRBD2 matching 13 bases. Looked up from germline, CDR1 is SGHTA and CDR2 is FQGNSA. V shed 2 bases, J shed 1 base, and the junction held 7 bases outside the gene matches. The CDR3 is made up of 18 amino acids. The CDR3 loop is CASSLRTSGGTSQETQYF. CDR3 DNA: TGTGCCAGCAGCTTAAGGACTAGCGGGGGAACCTCCCAAGAGACCCAGTACTTC.

The V gene is TRBV25-1, the J gene TRBJ1-6, with 8 bases fitting TRBD1. CDR1 and CDR2 (germline): MGHDK, SYGVNS. This CDR3 has 15 residues. Trimming cost V 4 bases and J 9 bases; bases outside gene matches: 8. DNA of the CDR3: TGTGCCAGCAGTGCGCCGACAGGGGAGAGTTCACCCCTCCACTTT. Translation: CASSAPTGESSPLHF.

This chain links TRBV19 with TRBJ2-1; TRBD2 matches 9 bases. The V and J ends lost 4 bases and 10 bases, in that order; junction bases with no gene match: 5. The CDR3 runs to 13 residues. Germline CDR1 and CDR2: LNHDA and SQIVND (reference sequence). The CDR3 DNA sequence: TGTGCCAGTAGTAGCGGGAGGGCCCCCGAGCAGTTCTTC. It codes for CASSSGRAPEQFF.

The chain couples TRBV4-2 to TRBJ2-5; 8 nucleotides agree with TRBD1. The CDR3 totals 14 residues. The trim removed 4 bases at V and 3 bases at J, leaving 4 bases unmatched. Looked up from germline, CDR1 is LGHNA and CDR2 is YNFKEQ. CDR3: CASSPGQAEETQYF. CDR3 nucleotide sequence: TGTGCCAGCAGCCCGGGACAGGCGGAAGAGACCCAGTACTTC.

At least ten counts were recorded for this clonotype. The gene calls are TRBV6-2 or TRBV6-3 and TRBJ1-1; D is possibly TRBD1 (6 bases). There are 16 residues in the CDR3. The V end was cut by 8 bases, the J end by 0 bases, with 19 bases between. Germline CDR1 and CDR2: MNHEY and SVGEGT. This CDR3 is CASRDTDRTVNTEAFF. Here the CDR3 DNA reads TGTGCCAGCCGAGACACTGACAGGACGGTGAACACTGAAGCTTTCTTT.

This clonotype was counted a few times. This chain links TRBV5-1 with TRBJ2-3; 12 bases are shared with TRBD2. This CDR3 comprises 16 residues. The ends lost 2 bases at V and 5 bases at J; junction bases unmatched: 6. Germline V gives CDR1 SGHRS, CDR2 YFSETQ. CDR3 sequence: CASSLLKTSGRDTQYF. The CDR3 coding sequence is TGCGCCAGCAGCTTACTCAAGACTAGCGGGAGAGATACGCAGTATTTT.

The rearrangement joins TRBV27 to TRBJ1-2; 7 nucleotides agree with TRBD1. The CDR3 has 22 amino acids. Germline CDR1 MNHEY, CDR2 SMNVEV (reference sequence). Trimming at V came to 6 bases and at J to 6 bases, leaving 34 bases not matched to a gene. CDR3 amino acids: CASRPRLPGQLSMISVGDGYTF. The CDR3 coding sequence is TGTGCCAGCAGACCACGTCTTCCGGGACAGCTGTCTATGATTTCCGTCGGAGATGGCTACACCTTC.

This chain links TRBV6-6 with TRBJ2-7; D is uncertain. Trimming pared 7 bases from V and 0 bases from J, leaving 7 bases between. The CDR3 is made up of 12 amino acids. Germline CDR1 and CDR2: MNHNY and SVGAGI (reference sequence). The CDR3 region is CASKSSSYEQYF. DNA of the CDR3: TGTGCCAGCAAGTCCAGCTCCTACGAGCAGTACTTC.

This clonotype was seen ten or more times. The V and J genes are TRBV7-3 and TRBJ2-1, with 10 bases fitting TRBD2. Germline V gene sequence: CDR1 SGHTA, CDR2 FQGTGA. The CDR3 totals 14 residues. V shed 5 bases, J shed 4 bases, and the junction held 2 bases outside the gene matches. The CDR3 loop is CASSLGLAYNEQFF. In nucleotides, the CDR3 is TGTGCCAGCAGCCTGGGACTAGCGTACAATGAGCAGTTCTTC.

This chain uses TRBV19 with TRBJ2-1; D may be TRBD1 or TRBD2 (6 bases each). V dropped 3 bases and J dropped 4 bases, with 19 bases sitting between them. The CDR3 has 17 residues. The germline V gene encodes CDR1 LNHDA and CDR2 SQIVND (reference sequence). The CDR3 bases are TGTGCCAGTAGTATGATGGGGGGCGGGATAGTGTACAATGAGCAGTTCTTC. Translation gives CASSMMGGGIVYNEQFF.

The J gene is TRBJ2-7, the V gene TRBV7-2; TRBD2 might be the D (6 bases). This CDR3 comprises 15 residues. V was cut by 7 bases and J by 4 bases, with 20 bases left in between. Per germline, CDR1 SGHTA and CDR2 FQGNSA. This CDR3 reads CASNGGGGPMYEQYF. For the CDR3, the DNA is TGTGCCAGCAACGGGGGAGGAGGACCGATGTACGAGCAGTACTTC. Variable domain in full (rest from reference TRBV7-2 and TRBJ2-7): GAGVSQSPSNKVTEKGKDVELRCDPISGHTALYWYRQSLGQGLEFLIYFQGNSAPDKSGLPSDRFSAERTGGSVSTLTIQRTQQEDSAVYLCASNGGGGPMYEQYFGPGTRLTVT.

V is TRBV18 and J is TRBJ1-1, with D possibly matching TRBD1 (5 bases). The germline CDR1 and CDR2 sequences are KGHSH and LQKENI. Trimming took 10 bases from V and 5 from J, leaving 17 bases between them. The CDR3 extends over 13 amino acids. CDR3 sequence reads: CATQSGGNTEAFF. The DNA of the CDR3 is TGTGCCACCCAAAGCGGGGGGAATACTGAAGCTTTCTTT.

The sample holds a few counts of this clonotype. This chain joins TRBV7-8 and TRBJ2-2; TRBD2 agrees at 12 bases. Germline CDR1 and CDR2: SGHVS and FQNEAQ. Unmatched junction bases numbered 10, after V lost 3 bases and J lost 5 bases. The CDR3 extends over 18 amino acids. This chain's CDR3 is CASSLGGTSGFPTGELFF. The CDR3 DNA reads as TGTGCCAGCAGCTTGGGGGGGACTAGCGGGTTTCCGACCGGGGAGCTGTTTTTT.

The chain is built from TRBV5-1 and TRBJ1-5; D may be TRBD1 (5 bases). CDR3 size: 14 residues. Germline loops: CDR1 SGHRS, CDR2 YFSETQ. The V end lost 0 bases, the J end lost 7 bases, and 11 bases lay between the germline ends. In DNA, the CDR3 is TGCGCCAGCAGCTTGGATGGGTGGGGGCAGCCCCAGCATTTT. This sequence encodes CASSLDGWGQPQHF.

This clonotype was seen a few times. The V call is TRBV12-3 or TRBV12-4, the J call TRBJ2-2, with 8 positions matching TRBD2. V lost 6 bases, J lost 2 bases, and 8 bases stayed unmatched. The CDR3 runs to 16 residues. CDR3 sequence: CASSPRGADNTGELFF. Written as DNA, the CDR3 is TGTGCCAGCAGCCCGCGGGGGGCCGATAACACCGGGGAGCTGTTTTTT.

This chain uses TRBV19 with TRBJ2-2, with 7 bases aligning to TRBD2. This CDR3 has 15 amino acids. V lost 5 bases, J lost 1 base, and 4 bases stayed unmatched. Germline lookup yields CDR1 LNHDA and CDR2 SQIVND (reference sequence). CDR3 sequence reads: CASSRQRENTGELFF. The CDR3 DNA follows: TGTGCCAGTAGTCGTCAGCGGGAGAACACCGGGGAGCTGTTTTTT.

This clonotype turned up a few times. The V and J genes are TRBV18 and TRBJ1-1; D remains ambiguous. V dropped 3 bases and J dropped 1 base, with 15 bases sitting between them. Germline CDR1 reads KGHSH; CDR2 reads LQKENI. The CDR3 loop spans 16 amino acids. The CDR3 bases are TGTGCCAGCTCACCGGGCAGGTCTCCTCGGAACACTGAAGCTTTCTTT. Amino acids: CASSPGRSPRNTEAFF.

The chain links TRBV3-1 to TRBJ2-7, with TRBD1 as a possible D gene (7 bases). Deletions cut 1 base from V and 1 base from J, with 17 bases between. This CDR3 is 17 amino acids long. Germline V gene sequence: CDR1 LGHDT, CDR2 YNNKEL (reference sequence). The CDR3 DNA reads TGTGCCAGCAGCCAAGTAACAGGCGCGGGACAGTCCTACGAGCAGTACTTC. Its protein is CASSQVTGAGQSYEQYF.

This sequence joins TRBV30 and TRBJ1-1; 7 bases are shared with TRBD1. Germline V gene lookup returns CDR1 GTSNPN and CDR2 SVGIG (reference sequence). J lost 5 bases, V lost 4 bases, and 13 bases had no gene match. CDR3 size: 15 residues. CDR3 DNA sequence: TGTGCCTGGACTTTGAACAGGGGAATTGGAACTGAAGCTTTCTTT. This codes for CAWTLNRGIGTEAFF.

This clonotype has at least ten counts. The chain has TRBV27 and TRBJ1-6, with a weak D call TRBD1 (5 bases). With 1 base removed from V and 10 bases from J, the gap between germline ends came to 8 bases. The CDR3 runs 13 residues. Germline lookup yields CDR1 MNHEY and CDR2 SMNVEV (reference sequence). DNA for the CDR3: TGTGCCAGCAGTTTATACGGGGGATCACCCCTCCACTTT. Protein product: CASSLYGGSPLHF.

The DNA for the CDR3 is TGTGCCAGCAGTTTACGTGACATGAACACTGAAGCTTTCTTT. This sequence encodes CASSLRDMNTEAFF. J is TRBJ1-1 and V is TRBV12-3 or TRBV12-4; no reliable D call. This CDR3 contains 14 residues. V was trimmed by 2 bases and J by 0 bases, leaving 7 bases between them.

The CDR3 sequence: CASSIRTGSGANSGGELFF. The CDR3, as DNA: TGTGCCAGTAGTATCCGTACTGGTAGCGGAGCCAACTCGGGCGGGGAGCTGTTTTTT. This chain connects TRBV19 to TRBJ2-2, with TRBD2 as a possible D gene (6 bases). The V end lost 3 bases, the J end lost 7 bases, and 27 bases lay between the germline ends. Germline lookup yields CDR1 LNHDA and CDR2 SQIVND (reference sequence). The CDR3 consists of 19 residues.

This sequence joins TRBV24-1 and TRBJ2-1, with 11 bases matching TRBD1. CDR1 and CDR2 from the germline V gene are KGHDR and SFDVKD. This CDR3 comprises 18 residues. The junction had 9 bases not matched to a gene; V was cut back by 3 bases and J by 3 bases. The DNA for the CDR3 is TGTGCCACCAGTGATCTAGGGACAGGGGGAAGCGGCTACAATGAGCAGTTCTTC. Protein product: CATSDLGTGGSGYNEQFF.

The chain employs TRBV5-1 and TRBJ2-7; 12 nucleotides align to TRBD2. CDR1 and CDR2 from the germline V gene are SGHRS and YFSETQ. The CDR3 is 15 residues long. Trimming took 0 bases from V and 7 from J; bases not matched to a gene: 5. CDR3 sequence: CASSLDGGTSGEQYF. The CDR3 nucleotides read TGCGCCAGCAGCTTGGACGGCGGGACTAGCGGGGAGCAGTACTTC. Full variable domain (rest looked up from reference TRBV5-1 and TRBJ2-7): KAGVTQTPRYLIKTRGQQVTLSCSPISGHRSVSWYQQTPGQGLQFLFEYFSETQRNKGNFPGRFSGRQFSNSRSEMNVSTLELGDSALYLCASSLDGGTSGEQYFGPGTRLTVT.

This sequence joins TRBV29-1 and TRBJ2-6; D possibly matches TRBD1 or TRBD2 (5 bases each). Germline V CDR1 and CDR2: SQVTM, ANQGSEA. This CDR3 spans 15 amino acids. V was trimmed by 4 bases and J by 2 bases, leaving 12 bases between them. The CDR3 loop is CSVAGTQAGANVLTF. CDR3 DNA sequence: TGCAGCGTTGCCGGGACCCAGGCTGGGGCCAACGTCCTGACTTTC. Using reference TRBV29-1 and TRBJ2-6 for the parts outside the CDR3, the full variable domain is SAVISQKPSRDICQRGTSLTIQCQVDSQVTMMFWYRQQPGQSLTLIATANQGSEATYESGFVIDKFPISRPNLTFSTLTVSNMSPEDSSIYLCSVAGTQAGANVLTFGAGSRLTVL.

The V call is TRBV12-3 or TRBV12-4, the J call TRBJ2-1; the match to TRBD2 covers 14 bases. There are 14 residues in the CDR3. Losses at the gene ends were 10 bases for V and 6 bases for J; bases not matched to a gene: 5. CDR3 nucleotides: TGTGCCACCTTGACTAGCGGGAGGGCCAATGAGCAGTTCTTC. It specifies CATLTSGRANEQFF.